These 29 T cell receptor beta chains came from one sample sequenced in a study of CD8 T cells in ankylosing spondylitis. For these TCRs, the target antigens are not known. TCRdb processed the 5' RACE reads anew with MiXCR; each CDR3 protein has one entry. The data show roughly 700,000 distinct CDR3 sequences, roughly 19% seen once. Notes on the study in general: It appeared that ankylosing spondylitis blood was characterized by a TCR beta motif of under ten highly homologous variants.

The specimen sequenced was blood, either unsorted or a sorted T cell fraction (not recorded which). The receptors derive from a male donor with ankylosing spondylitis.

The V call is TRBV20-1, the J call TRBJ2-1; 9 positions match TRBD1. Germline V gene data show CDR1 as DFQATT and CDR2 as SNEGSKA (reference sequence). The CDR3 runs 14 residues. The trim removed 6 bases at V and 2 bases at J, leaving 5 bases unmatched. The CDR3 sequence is CSARDRVTYNEQFF. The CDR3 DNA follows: TGCAGTGCGCGGGACAGGGTCACCTACAATGAGCAGTTCTTC.

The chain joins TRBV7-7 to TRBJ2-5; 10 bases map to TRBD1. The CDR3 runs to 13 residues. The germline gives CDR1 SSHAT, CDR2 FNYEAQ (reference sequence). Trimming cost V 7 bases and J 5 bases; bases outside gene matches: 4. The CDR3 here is CASTDRGPETQYF. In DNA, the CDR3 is TGTGCCAGCACCGACAGGGGGCCGGAGACCCAGTACTTC.

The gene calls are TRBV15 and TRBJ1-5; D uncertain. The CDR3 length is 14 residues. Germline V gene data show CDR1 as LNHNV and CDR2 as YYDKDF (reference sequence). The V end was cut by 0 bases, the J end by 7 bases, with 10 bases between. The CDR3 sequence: CATSRDALQQPQHF. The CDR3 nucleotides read TGTGCCACCAGCAGAGATGCCCTGCAGCAGCCCCAGCATTTT.

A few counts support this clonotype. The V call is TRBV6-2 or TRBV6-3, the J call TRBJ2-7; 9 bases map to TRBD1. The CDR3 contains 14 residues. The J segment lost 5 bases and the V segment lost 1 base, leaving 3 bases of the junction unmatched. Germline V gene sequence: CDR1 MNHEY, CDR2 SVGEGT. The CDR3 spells CASSYWDRENEQYF. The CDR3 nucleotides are TGTGCCAGCAGTTACTGGGACAGGGAAAACGAGCAGTACTTC.

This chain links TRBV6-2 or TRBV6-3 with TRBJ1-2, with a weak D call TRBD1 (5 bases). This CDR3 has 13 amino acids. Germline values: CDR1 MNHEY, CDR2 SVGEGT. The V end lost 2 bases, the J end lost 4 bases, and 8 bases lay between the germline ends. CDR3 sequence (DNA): TGTGCCAGCAGTTACGCCGACAGCTATGGCTACACCTTC. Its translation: CASSYADSYGYTF.

The CDR3 DNA sequence: TGTGCCAGCAGTTCGTTACGCCAGGGGTTCGGCTCGAATGAGCAGTTCTTC. Protein: CASSSLRQGFGSNEQFF. The genes are TRBV6-5 and TRBJ2-1; TRBD1 might be the D (6 bases). The CDR3 extends over 17 amino acids. Trimming removed 4 bases from V and 7 bases from J, with 23 bases in between. Germline V CDR1 and CDR2: MNHEY, SVGAGI.

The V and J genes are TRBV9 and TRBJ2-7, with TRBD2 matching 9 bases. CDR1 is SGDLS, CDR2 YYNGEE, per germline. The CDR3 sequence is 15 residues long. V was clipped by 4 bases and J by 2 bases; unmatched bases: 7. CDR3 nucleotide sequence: TGTGCCAGCAGCAAAGCTAGCGGGACCCCCTACGAGCAGTACTTC. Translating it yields CASSKASGTPYEQYF.

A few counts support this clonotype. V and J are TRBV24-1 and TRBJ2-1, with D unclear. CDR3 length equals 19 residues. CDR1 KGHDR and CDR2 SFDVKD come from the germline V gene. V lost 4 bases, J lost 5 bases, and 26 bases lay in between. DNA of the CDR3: TGTGCCACCAGTGACTCGGCCCCGGCAGGCCGGTCGGTACACAATGAGCAGTTCTTC. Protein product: CATSDSAPAGRSVHNEQFF.

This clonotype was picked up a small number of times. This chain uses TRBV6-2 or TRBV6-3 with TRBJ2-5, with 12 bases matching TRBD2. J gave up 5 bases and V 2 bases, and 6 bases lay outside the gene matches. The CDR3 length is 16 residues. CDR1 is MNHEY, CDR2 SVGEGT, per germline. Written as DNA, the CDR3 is TGTGCCAGCAGTTACCCTAGGACTAGCGGGGACGAGACCCAGTACTTC. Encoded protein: CASSYPRTSGDETQYF.

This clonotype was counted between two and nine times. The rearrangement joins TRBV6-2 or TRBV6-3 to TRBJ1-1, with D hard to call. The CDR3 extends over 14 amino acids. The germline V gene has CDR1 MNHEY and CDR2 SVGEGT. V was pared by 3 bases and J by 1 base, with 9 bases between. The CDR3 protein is CASSYYSRNTEAFF. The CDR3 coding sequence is TGTGCCAGCAGTTATTATTCGAGGAACACTGAAGCTTTCTTT.

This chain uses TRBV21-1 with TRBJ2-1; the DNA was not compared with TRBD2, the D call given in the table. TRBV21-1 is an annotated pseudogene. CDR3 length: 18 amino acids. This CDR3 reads CASSNGRTSGSSYNEQFF. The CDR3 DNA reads TGTGCCAGCAGCAACGGGAGGACTAGCGGAAGCTCCTACAATGAGCAGTTCTTC.

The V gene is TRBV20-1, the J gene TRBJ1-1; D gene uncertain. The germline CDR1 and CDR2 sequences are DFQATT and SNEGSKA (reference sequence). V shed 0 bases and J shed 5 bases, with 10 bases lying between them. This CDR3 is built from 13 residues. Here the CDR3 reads CSARDLLGTEAFF. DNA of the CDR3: TGCAGTGCTAGAGATTTATTAGGGACTGAAGCTTTCTTT.

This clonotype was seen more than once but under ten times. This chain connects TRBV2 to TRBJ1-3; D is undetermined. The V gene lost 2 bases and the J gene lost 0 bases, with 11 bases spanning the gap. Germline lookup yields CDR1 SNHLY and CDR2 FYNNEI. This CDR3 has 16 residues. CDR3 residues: CASSELSYSSGNTIYF. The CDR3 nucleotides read TGTGCCAGCAGTGAATTGTCCTATAGCTCTGGAAACACCATATATTTT.

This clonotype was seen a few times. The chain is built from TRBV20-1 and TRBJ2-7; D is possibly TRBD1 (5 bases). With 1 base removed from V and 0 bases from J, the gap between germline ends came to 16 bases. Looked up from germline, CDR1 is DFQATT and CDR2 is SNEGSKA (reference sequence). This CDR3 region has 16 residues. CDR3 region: CSARGPGARSSYEQYF. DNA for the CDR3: TGCAGTGCTAGAGGCCCTGGGGCGAGGAGCTCCTACGAGCAGTACTTC.

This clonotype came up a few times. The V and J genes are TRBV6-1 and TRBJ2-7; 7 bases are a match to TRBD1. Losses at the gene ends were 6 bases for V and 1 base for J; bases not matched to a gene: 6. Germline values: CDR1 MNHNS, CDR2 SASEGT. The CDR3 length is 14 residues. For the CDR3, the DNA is TGTGCCAGCAGCCGTACAGGGGAATCCTACGAGCAGTACTTC. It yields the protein CASSRTGESYEQYF.

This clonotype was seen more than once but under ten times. The CDR3 region has the DNA TGCAGTGCTAGAGAGACGGGGGAGGGTTACGAGCAGTACTTC. As protein: CSARETGEGYEQYF. The genes are TRBV20-1 and TRBJ2-7; 7 positions agree with TRBD2. V trimming: 0 bases; J trimming: 4 bases; junction bases outside the gene matches: 6. The CDR3 length is 14 residues. Germline-derived CDR1 and CDR2 are DFQATT and SNEGSKA (reference sequence).

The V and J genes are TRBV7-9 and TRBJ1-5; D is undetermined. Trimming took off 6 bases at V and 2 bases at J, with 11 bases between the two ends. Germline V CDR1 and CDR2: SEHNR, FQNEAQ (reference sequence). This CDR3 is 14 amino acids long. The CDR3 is CASSPLNGNQPQHF. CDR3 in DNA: TGTGCCAGCAGTCCCCTGAATGGCAATCAGCCCCAGCATTTT.

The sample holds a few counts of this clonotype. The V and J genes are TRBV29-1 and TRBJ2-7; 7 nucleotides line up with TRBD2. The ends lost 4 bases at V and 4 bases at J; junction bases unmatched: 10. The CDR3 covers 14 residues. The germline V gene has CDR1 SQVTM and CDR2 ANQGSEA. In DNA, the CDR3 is TGCAGCGTTGTCTTCCTAAGCGGGACTTACGAGCAGTACTTC. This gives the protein CSVVFLSGTYEQYF.

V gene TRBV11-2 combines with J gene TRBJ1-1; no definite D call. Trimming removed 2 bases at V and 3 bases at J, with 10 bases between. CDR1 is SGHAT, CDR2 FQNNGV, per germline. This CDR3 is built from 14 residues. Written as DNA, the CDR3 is TGTGCCAGCAGCTTAATCCCGATGTACACTGAAGCTTTCTTT. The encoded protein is CASSLIPMYTEAFF. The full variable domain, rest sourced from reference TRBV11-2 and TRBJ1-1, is EAGVAQSPRYKIIEKRQSVAFWCNPISGHATLYWYQQILGQGPKLLIQFQNNGVVDDSQLPKDRFSAERLKGVDSTLKIQPAKLEDSAVYLCASSLIPMYTEAFFGQGTRLTVV.

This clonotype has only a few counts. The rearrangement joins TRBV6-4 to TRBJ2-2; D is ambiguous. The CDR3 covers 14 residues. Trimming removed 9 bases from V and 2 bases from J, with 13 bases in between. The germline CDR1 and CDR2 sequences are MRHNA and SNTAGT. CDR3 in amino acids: CASPDRPNTGELFF. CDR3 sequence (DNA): TGTGCCAGTCCGGACCGGCCAAACACCGGGGAGCTGTTTTTT.

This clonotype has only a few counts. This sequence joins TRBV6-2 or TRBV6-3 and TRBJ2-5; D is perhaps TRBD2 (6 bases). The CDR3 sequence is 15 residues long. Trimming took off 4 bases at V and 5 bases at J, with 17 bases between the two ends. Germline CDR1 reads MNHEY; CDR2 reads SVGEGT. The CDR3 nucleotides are TGTGCCAGCAGTTCCGCGGGACTCCCAGCGGAGACCCAGTACTTC. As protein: CASSSAGLPAETQYF.

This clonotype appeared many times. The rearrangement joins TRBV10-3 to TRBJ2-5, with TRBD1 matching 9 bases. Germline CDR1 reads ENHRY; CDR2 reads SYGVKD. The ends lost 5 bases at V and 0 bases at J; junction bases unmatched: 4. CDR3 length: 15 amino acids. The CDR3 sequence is CAISRQGGYQETQYF. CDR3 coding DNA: TGTGCCATCAGTAGACAGGGGGGGTACCAAGAGACCCAGTACTTC.

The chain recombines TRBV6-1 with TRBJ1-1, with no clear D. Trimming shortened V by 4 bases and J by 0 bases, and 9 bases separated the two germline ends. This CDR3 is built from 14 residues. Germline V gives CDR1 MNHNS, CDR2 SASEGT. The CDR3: CASSASQLNTEAFF. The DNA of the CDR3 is TGTGCCAGCAGTGCCTCCCAGTTGAACACTGAAGCTTTCTTT.

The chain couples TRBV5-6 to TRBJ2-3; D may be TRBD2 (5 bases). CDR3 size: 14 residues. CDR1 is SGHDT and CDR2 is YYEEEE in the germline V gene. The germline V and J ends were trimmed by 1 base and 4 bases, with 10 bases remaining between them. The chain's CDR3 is CASSLRGSADTQYF. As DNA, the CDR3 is TGTGCCAGCAGCTTGCGGGGTAGCGCAGATACGCAGTATTTT.

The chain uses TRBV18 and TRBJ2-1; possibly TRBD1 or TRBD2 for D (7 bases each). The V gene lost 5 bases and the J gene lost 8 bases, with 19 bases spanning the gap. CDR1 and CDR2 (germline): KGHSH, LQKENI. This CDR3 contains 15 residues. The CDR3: CASSSRGGFVDEQFF. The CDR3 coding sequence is TGTGCCAGCTCATCCAGGGGGGGATTCGTCGATGAGCAGTTCTTC.

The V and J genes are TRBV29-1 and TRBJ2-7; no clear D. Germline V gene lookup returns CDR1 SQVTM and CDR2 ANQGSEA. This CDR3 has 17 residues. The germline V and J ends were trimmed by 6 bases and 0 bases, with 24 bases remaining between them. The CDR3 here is CSVAYVGWPPSSYEQYF. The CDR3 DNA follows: TGCAGCGTGGCTTACGTGGGTTGGCCCCCAAGCTCCTACGAGCAGTACTTC.

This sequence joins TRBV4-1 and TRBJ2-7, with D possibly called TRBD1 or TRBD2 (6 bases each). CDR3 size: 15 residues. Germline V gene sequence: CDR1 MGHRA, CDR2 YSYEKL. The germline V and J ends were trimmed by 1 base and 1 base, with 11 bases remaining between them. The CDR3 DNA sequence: TGCGCCAGCAGCCAAGGGGGGGCCGGGTCCTACGAGCAGTACTTC. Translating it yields CASSQGGAGSYEQYF.

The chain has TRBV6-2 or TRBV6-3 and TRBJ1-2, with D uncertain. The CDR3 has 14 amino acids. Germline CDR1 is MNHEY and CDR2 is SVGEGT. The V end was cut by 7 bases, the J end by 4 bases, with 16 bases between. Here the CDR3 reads CASIQASIGYGYTF. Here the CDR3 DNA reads TGTGCCAGCATTCAGGCCTCCATCGGCTATGGCTACACCTTC.

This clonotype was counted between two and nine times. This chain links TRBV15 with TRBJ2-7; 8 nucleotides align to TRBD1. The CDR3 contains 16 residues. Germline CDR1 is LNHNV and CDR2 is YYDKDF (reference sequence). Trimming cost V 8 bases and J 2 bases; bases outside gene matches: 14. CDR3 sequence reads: CATRLQTGGITYEQYF. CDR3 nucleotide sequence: TGTGCCACCCGCCTCCAAACAGGGGGGATAACCTACGAGCAGTACTTC.